The sequence of this TCR beta chain was determined in a study of beta chain features in type 1 diabetes. On the study more broadly: Regarding age, gender and cell yields, patients proved similar to healthy donors.

The study's findings and limits: Moderate but significant shortening of TCRB CDR3s was recorded in all four CD4+ subsets from Type 1 diabetes patients.

Sorting produced populations that all topped 98% purity. The investigators reverse transcribed all of the isolated RNA, so they sequenced expressed TCRB transcripts. Method: immunoSEQ multiplex PCR; TCRdb's copy keeps in-frame clones and lacks some. Of around 70,000 clones listed, about 48% are singletons. About this clone itself: What it binds is unknown.

Germline CDR1 is MGHRA and CDR2 is YSYEKL. After removal of 4 bases from V and 3 bases from J, the junction contained 5 bases not matched to a gene. This CDR3 region has 14 residues. This receptor was identified in a young man with type 1 diabetes. The sequencing input was central memory CD4+ T cells from blood. V is TRBV4-1 and J is TRBJ1-1; 7 bases align to TRBD1. The DNA for the CDR3 is TGCGCCAGCAGCCTCCGGACAGGAGACACTGAAGCTTTCTTT. Its translation: CASSLRTGDTEAFF.